This entry describes one T cell receptor (beta chain). Here immunoSEQ multiplex PCR was the method, and the copy in TCRdb shows in-frame clones only, minus some. The repertoire consists of 95,000 to 100,000 clones, with 85% to 90% occurring once and the leading ten covering 7.8%. V dropped 2 bases and J dropped 5 bases, with 6 bases sitting between them. CDR1 MNHEY and CDR2 SMNVEV come from the germline V gene (reference sequence). The CDR3 is made up of 13 amino acids. This record belongs to a study of control samples from healthy donors and cancer patients. The sequencing input was blood. The source is a man aged 30 to 45 in good health. The chain is built from TRBV27 and TRBJ2-2; D gene ambiguous. CDR3 nucleotide sequence: TGTGCCAGCAGTTTACGTGGGACCGGGGAGCTGTTTTTT. Its protein product is CASSLRGTGELFF.